These T cell receptor beta chains were read from a single sample in a study of blood T cell repertoires in COVID-19. Using immunoSEQ multiplex PCR, the repertoire was profiled, and TCRdb retains in-frame clones only, with some absent. The table includes 60,000 to 80,000 clones, roughly 80% detected once. Source material: PBMCs or T cells enriched from blood (not recorded which). Receptor source: a woman aged 40 to 49 with acute COVID-19. Each CDR3 is given with its conserved first and last residue. The D gene is left open where the match is weak. Size is omitted from some rows. Given values are once, few, many or a class for expanded clones.

V gene: TRBV28; D gene: TRBD1; J gene: TRBJ2-2; clone size: NA; CDR3 length: 16; CDR3 protein: CASSPGTATNTGELFF; CDR3 DNA: TGTGCCAGCAGTCCCGGGACAGCTACGAACACCGGGGAGCTGTTTTTT
V gene: TRBV7-9; D gene: TRBD1; J gene: TRBJ1-2; clone size: NA; CDR3 length: 12; CDR3 protein: CASSEGQYGYTF; CDR3 DNA: TGTGCCAGCAGCGAGGGACAGTATGGCTACACCTTC
V gene: TRBV3-1/TRBV3-2; D gene: NA; J gene: TRBJ2-2; clone size: NA; CDR3 length: 17; CDR3 protein: CATHPGLGGLVTGELFF; CDR3 DNA: TGTGCCACCCACCCCGGACTAGGGGGTCTGGTAACCGGGGAGCTGTTTTTT
V gene: TRBV5-4; D gene: NA; J gene: TRBJ2-2; clone size: few; CDR3 length: 14; CDR3 protein: CASSFGRNTGELFF; CDR3 DNA: TGTGCCAGCAGCTTTGGGCGGAACACCGGGGAGCTGTTTTTT
V gene: TRBV3-1/TRBV3-2; D gene: NA; J gene: TRBJ1-3; clone size: NA; CDR3 length: 15; CDR3 protein: CASRSGEFSGNTIYF; CDR3 DNA: TGTGCCAGCAGAAGTGGGGAGTTCTCTGGAAACACCATATATTTT
V gene: TRBV27; D gene: NA; J gene: TRBJ1-2; clone size: NA; CDR3 length: 14; CDR3 protein: CATHPAGHNYGYTF; CDR3 DNA: TGTGCTACCCACCCGGCAGGCCATAACTATGGCTACACCTTC
V gene: TRBV28; D gene: NA; J gene: TRBJ1-3; clone size: once; CDR3 length: 14; CDR3 protein: CASRSVYSGNTIYF; CDR3 DNA: TGTGCCAGCAGGTCGGTTTACTCTGGAAACACCATATATTTT
V gene: TRBV27; D gene: TRBD1; J gene: TRBJ1-4; clone size: few; CDR3 length: 13; CDR3 protein: CASQGQGVEKLFF; CDR3 DNA: TGTGCCAGTCAGGGACAGGGGGTCGAAAAACTGTTTTTT
V gene: TRBV5-1; D gene: NA; J gene: TRBJ1-6; clone size: NA; CDR3 length: 16; CDR3 protein: CASSLEGERRGSPLHF; CDR3 DNA: TGCGCCAGCAGCTTGGAGGGGGAGAGAAGAGGATCACCCCTCCACTTT
V gene: TRBV10-1; D gene: NA; J gene: TRBJ1-6; clone size: NA; CDR3 length: 13; CDR3 protein: CASNLYGDSPLHF; CDR3 DNA: TGCGCCAGTAACCTTTACGGAGATTCACCCCTCCACTTT
V gene: TRBV18; D gene: NA; J gene: TRBJ1-5; clone size: few; CDR3 length: 14; CDR3 protein: CASSSTGFNQPQHF; CDR3 DNA: TGTGCCAGCTCAAGCACAGGCTTCAATCAGCCCCAGCATTTT
V gene: TRBV6-5; D gene: NA; J gene: TRBJ1-4; clone size: NA; CDR3 length: 13; CDR3 protein: CASRDNRNEKLFF; CDR3 DNA: TGTGCCAGCAGGGACAACCGAAATGAAAAACTGTTTTTT
V gene: TRBV9; D gene: NA; J gene: TRBJ2-5; clone size: NA; CDR3 length: 18; CDR3 protein: CASSVGILPGAYQETQYF; CDR3 DNA: TGTGCCAGCAGCGTAGGGATACTACCGGGAGCGTACCAAGAGACCCAGTACTTC
V gene: TRBV10-3; D gene: NA; J gene: TRBJ1-1; clone size: NA; CDR3 length: 14; CDR3 protein: CAISEGQKNTEAFF; CDR3 DNA: TGTGCCATCAGTGAGGGGCAGAAGAACACTGAAGCTTTCTTT
V gene: TRBV28; D gene: TRBD1; J gene: TRBJ1-2; clone size: few; CDR3 length: 14; CDR3 protein: CASSLSGTGPGYTF; CDR3 DNA: TGTGCCAGCAGTCTGTCCGGGACAGGGCCCGGCTACACCTTC
V gene: TRBV7-9; D gene: NA; J gene: TRBJ1-4; clone size: NA; CDR3 length: 13; CDR3 protein: CASSLGFTEKLFF; CDR3 DNA: TGTGCCAGCAGCCTCGGGTTCACTGAAAAACTGTTTTTT
V gene: TRBV27; D gene: TRBD2; J gene: TRBJ2-7; clone size: NA; CDR3 length: 15; CDR3 protein: CASSLGTSGNYEQYF; CDR3 DNA: TGTGCCAGCAGTCTAGGGACTAGCGGAAACTACGAGCAGTACTTC
V gene: TRBV28; D gene: TRBD1; J gene: TRBJ1-2; clone size: NA; CDR3 length: 15; CDR3 protein: CASSLLQGAMYGYTF; CDR3 DNA: TGTGCCAGCAGTTTATTGCAGGGGGCGATGTATGGCTACACCTTC
V gene: TRBV27; D gene: NA; J gene: TRBJ2-1; clone size: NA; CDR3 length: 11; CDR3 protein: CASSYGNEQFF; CDR3 DNA: TGTGCCAGCAGTTACGGCAATGAGCAGTTCTTC
V gene: TRBV11-3; D gene: NA; J gene: TRBJ1-1; clone size: NA; CDR3 length: 13; CDR3 protein: CASSLDRGTEAFF; CDR3 DNA: TGTGCCAGCAGCTTAGACCGAGGCACTGAAGCTTTCTTT